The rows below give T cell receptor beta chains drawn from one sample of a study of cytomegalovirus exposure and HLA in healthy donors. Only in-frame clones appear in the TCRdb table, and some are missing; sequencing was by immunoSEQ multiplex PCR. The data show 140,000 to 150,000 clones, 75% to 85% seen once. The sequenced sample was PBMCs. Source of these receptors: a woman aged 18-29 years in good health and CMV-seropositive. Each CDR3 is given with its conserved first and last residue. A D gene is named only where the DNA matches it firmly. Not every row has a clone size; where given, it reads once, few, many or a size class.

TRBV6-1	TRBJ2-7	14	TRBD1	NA	TGTGCCAGCAGGGGGACAGGGAACTCCTACGAGCAGTACTTC	CASRGTGNSYEQYF
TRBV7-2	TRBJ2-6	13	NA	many	TGTGCCAGCAGCTTAGGACAAGCGGTCGTCCTGACTTTC	CASSLGQAVVLTF
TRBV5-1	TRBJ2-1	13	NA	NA	TGCGCCAGCATGGCTCAGGGACTGGGGGAGCAGTTCTTC	CASMAQGLGEQFF
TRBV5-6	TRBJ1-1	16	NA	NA	TGTGCCAGCAGCTTGGGGTCGACGTGGAGGAACACTGAAGCTTTCTTT	CASSLGSTWRNTEAFF
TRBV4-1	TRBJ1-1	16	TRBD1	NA	TGCGCCAGCAGCCAAGATGGGGCGGGACAGGGGGTCGAAGCTTTCTTT	CASSQDGAGQGVEAFF
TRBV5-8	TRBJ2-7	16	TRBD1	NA	TGTGCCAGCAGCTTGGACGCCGGGACAGGGTCCTACGAGCAGTACTTC	CASSLDAGTGSYEQYF
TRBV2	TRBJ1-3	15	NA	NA	TGTGCCAGCAGTGAACAGGGGCTCTCTGGAAACACCATATATTTT	CASSEQGLSGNTIYF
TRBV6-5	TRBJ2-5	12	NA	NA	TGTGCCAGCAGTTACTCCGGGGAGACCCAGTACTTC	CASSYSGETQYF
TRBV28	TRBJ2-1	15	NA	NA	TGTGCCAGCAGTTTAGGAGGGTTGGGACTCAATGAGCAGTTCTTC	CASSLGGLGLNEQFF
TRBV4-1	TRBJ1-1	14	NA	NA	TGCGCCAGCAGCCAAGTCGAGGTTTTGACTGAAGCTTTCTTT	CASSQVEVLTEAFF
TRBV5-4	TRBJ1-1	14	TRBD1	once	TGTGCCAGCAGACCCCGGGCAGGGGGCACTGAAGCTTTCTTT	CASRPRAGGTEAFF
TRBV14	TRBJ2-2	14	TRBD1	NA	TGTGCCAGCAGCCCAGGGGGCTGGTCCGGGGAGCTGTTTTTT	CASSPGGWSGELFF
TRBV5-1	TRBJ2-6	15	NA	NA	TGCGCCAGCAGCCCAACCAGCTCTGGGGCCAACGTCCTGACTTTC	CASSPTSSGANVLTF
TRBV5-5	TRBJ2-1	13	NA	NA	TGTGCCAGCAGCTTGAGAGGCAGGGATGAGCAGTTCTTC	CASSLRGRDEQFF
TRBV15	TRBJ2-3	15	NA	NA	TGTGCCACCAGCAGAGGGACAGCCATCACAGATACGCAGTATTTT	CATSRGTAITDTQYF
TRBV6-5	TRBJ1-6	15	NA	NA	TGTGCCAGCAGGCCACCGCGGGGGGCGGATTCACCCCTCCACTTT	CASRPPRGADSPLHF
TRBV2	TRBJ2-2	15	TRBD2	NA	TGTGCCAGCAGTGAGGCAGCGGGGTACACCGGGGAGCTGTTTTTT	CASSEAAGYTGELFF
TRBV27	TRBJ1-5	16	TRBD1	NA	TGTGCCAGCAGTTCCCAGGGGACAGGGAGCAATCAGCCCCAGCATTTT	CASSSQGTGSNQPQHF
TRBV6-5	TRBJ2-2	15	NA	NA	TGTGCCAGCAGTTACTTCGGAGCTGCACTTGGGGAGCTGTTTTTT	CASSYFGAALGELFF
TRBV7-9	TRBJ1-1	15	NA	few	TGTGCCAGCAGCTTCCGGACACCGATAGGAACTGAAGCTTTCTTT	CASSFRTPIGTEAFF
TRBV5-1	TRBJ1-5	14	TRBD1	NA	TGCGCCAGCAGCCCGGGACAGGGGTCTGGGCCCCAGCATTTT	CASSPGQGSGPQHF
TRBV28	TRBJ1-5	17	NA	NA	TGTGCCAGCAGTTTTAGTGTCAGGGACTATAGCAATCAGCCCCAGCATTTT	CASSFSVRDYSNQPQHF
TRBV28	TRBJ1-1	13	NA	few	TGTGCCAGCAGTTTGGGCAGCCGCACTGAAGCTTTCTTT	CASSLGSRTEAFF
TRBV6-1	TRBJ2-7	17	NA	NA	TGTGCCAGCATTGAGGGACCCATAGCGGTAGACTCCTACGAGCAGTACTTC	CASIEGPIAVDSYEQYF
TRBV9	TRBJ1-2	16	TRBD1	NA	TGTGCCAGCACCTTCGGGACAGGCAAAACTAACTATGGCTACACCTTC	CASTFGTGKTNYGYTF
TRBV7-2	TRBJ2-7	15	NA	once	TGTGCCAGCAGCTTAGCCGGGGGGCCCTCCTACGAGCAGTACTTC	CASSLAGGPSYEQYF
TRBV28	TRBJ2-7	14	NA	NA	TGTGCCAGCAGCTCCCCGGACACTGCCTACGAGCAGTACTTC	CASSSPDTAYEQYF
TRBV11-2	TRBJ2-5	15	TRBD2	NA	TGTGCCAGCAGCGGACTAATGAGCGGGGAAGAGACCCAGTACTTC	CASSGLMSGEETQYF
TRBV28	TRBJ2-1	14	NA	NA	TGTGCCAGCAAGAAGGGACTCCCCTACAATGAGCAGTTCTTC	CASKKGLPYNEQFF
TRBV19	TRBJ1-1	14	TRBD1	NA	TGTGCCAGTAGTATACTAGGGGGCAGTACTGAAGCTTTCTTT	CASSILGGSTEAFF
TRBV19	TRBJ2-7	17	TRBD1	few	TGTGCCAGTAGTATGGGTGCCGGGACAGGGGGAACCTACGAGCAGTACTTC	CASSMGAGTGGTYEQYF
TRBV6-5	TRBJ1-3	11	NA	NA	TGTGCCAGCAAGCTTGGAAACACCATATATTTT	CASKLGNTIYF
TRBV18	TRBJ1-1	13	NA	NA	TGTGCCAGCTCAGGTTCGGGGGTCACTGAAGCTTTCTTT	CASSGSGVTEAFF
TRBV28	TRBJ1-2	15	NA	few	TGTGCCAGCAGAGATCAGGGGAAAGGTTCGGGTGGCTACACCTTC	CASRDQGKGSGGYTF
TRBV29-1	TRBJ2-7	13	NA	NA	TGCAGCGTTGATTCCGACAGCTCCTACGAGCAGTACTTC	CSVDSDSSYEQYF
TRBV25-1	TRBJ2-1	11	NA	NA	TGTGCCAGCAGTGCAGGGGTTGAGCAGTTCTTC	CASSAGVEQFF
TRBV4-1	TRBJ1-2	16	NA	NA	TGCGCCAGCAGCCAAGAGGCAGGGTTCCTGATTGGTGGCTACACCTTC	CASSQEAGFLIGGYTF
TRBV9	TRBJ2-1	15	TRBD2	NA	TGTGCCAGCAGCGCTAGACTAGCGGCGTTCAATGAGCAGTTCTTC	CASSARLAAFNEQFF
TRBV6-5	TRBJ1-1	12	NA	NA	TGTGCCAGCGTCTCTTATACGGTAGAAGCTTTCTTT	CASVSYTVEAFF
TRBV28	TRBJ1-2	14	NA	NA	TGTGCCAGCAGTTTGGCGGGACCTAACTATGGCTACACCTTC	CASSLAGPNYGYTF
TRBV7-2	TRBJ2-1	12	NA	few	TGTGCCAGCAGCTTAACCCGGAATGAGCAGTTCTTC	CASSLTRNEQFF
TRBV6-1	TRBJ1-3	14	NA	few	TGTGCCAGCAGCGGGACTGGCTCTGGAAACACCATATATTTT	CASSGTGSGNTIYF
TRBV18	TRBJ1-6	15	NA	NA	TGTGCCAGCTCACCTCTCGACGGGGAGAGGTCACCCCTCCACTTT	CASSPLDGERSPLHF
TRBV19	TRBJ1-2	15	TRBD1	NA	TGTGCCACTGCGGCCCCGGACAGGGCTGGCTATGGCTACACCTTC	CATAAPDRAGYGYTF
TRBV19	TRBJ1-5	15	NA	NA	TGTGCCAGTAATCCCCTTTTGGGGGGAAATCAGCCCCAGCATTTT	CASNPLLGGNQPQHF
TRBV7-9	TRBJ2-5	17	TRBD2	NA	TGTGCCAGCAGCTTAGCGCTTAGCGGGGGGAACCCCGAGACCCAGTACTTC	CASSLALSGGNPETQYF
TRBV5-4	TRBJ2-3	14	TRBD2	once	TGTGCCAGCAGGCGGGGGGGTAGCACAGATACGCAGTATTTT	CASRRGGSTDTQYF
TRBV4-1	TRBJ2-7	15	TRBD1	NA	TGCGCCAGCGCGCCTCTGACAGGGAGCTCCTACGAGCAGTACTTC	CASAPLTGSSYEQYF
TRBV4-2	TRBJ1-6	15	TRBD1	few	TGTGCCAGCAGCCAGACGAGGACAGGGCTAACACCCCTCCACTTT	CASSQTRTGLTPLHF